This entry is about one T cell receptor (beta chain). Its specificity is unknown. The data were taken from a study of T cells expressing NK-cell markers. Study details: Sequencing covered eight donors, seven HCMV-seropositive and one seronegative. Findings and caveats of the study: In several donors, dominant clonotypes made up roughly 28.3-65% of CD3+CD56-NKG2C+ cells. HCMV specificity of the expanded NKG2C+ T cell clones stayed unclear.

Germline-derived CDR1 and CDR2 are SGHRS and YFSETQ. The length of the CDR3 is 15 residues. The authors generated TCR beta cDNA through 5'RACE template switching with UMIs. TCRdb re-called the 5' RACE reads; one entry per CDR3 protein, DNA not given. The sample table includes 400,000 to 500,000 distinct CDR3 sequences. This receptor was taken from a woman between 18 and 75 years old in good health. The gene calls are TRBV5-1 and TRBJ2-1; the TCRdb D gene call, TRBD2, has no DNA to confirm it. The sequencing sample was made of blood T cells: a sorted CD56 or NKG2C T cell subset, CD4+ or CD8+ T cells, or bulk PBMC T cells (not recorded which). The CDR3 protein is CASSWTSVGYNEQFF.